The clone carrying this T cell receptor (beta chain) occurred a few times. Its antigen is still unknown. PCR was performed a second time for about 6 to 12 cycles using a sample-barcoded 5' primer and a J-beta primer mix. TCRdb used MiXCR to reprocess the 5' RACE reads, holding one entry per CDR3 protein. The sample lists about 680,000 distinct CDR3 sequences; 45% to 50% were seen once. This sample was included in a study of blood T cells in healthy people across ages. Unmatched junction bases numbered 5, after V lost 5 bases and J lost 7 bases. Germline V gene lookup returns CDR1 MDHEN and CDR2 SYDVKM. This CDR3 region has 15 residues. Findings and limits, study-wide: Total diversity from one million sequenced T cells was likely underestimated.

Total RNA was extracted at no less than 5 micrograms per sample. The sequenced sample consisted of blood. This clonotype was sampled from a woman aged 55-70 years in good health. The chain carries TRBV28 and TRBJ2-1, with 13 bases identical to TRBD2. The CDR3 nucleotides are TGTGCCAGCAGTACCGGGACTAGCGGGAAGAATGAGCAGTTCTTC. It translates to CASSTGTSGKNEQFF.